Listed below are T cell receptor beta chains from one sample, sequenced in a study of identical twins. One entry per CDR3 protein results from TCRdb running MiXCR on the 5' RACE reads. The table records 550,000 to 700,000 distinct CDR3 sequences, around 20% of them present only once. This sample was also put to use in a study of T cells expressing NK-cell markers.

The material sequenced was PBMCs. The receptors come from a woman younger than 30 in good health. Each CDR3 is given with its conserved first and last residue. A D gene is named only where the DNA matches it firmly. Clone size is not always given. Where it is, it says once, few, many or a class for expanded clones.

v_call: TRBV6-5
cdr3_length: 15
j_call: TRBJ2-6
d_call: .
clone_size: .
cdr3_nt: TGTGCCAGCAGTTGGGCGTTCTCTGGGACCAACGTCCTGACTTTC
cdr3_aa: CASSWAFSGTNVLTF

v_call: TRBV12-3/TRBV12-4
cdr3_length: 14
j_call: TRBJ1-6
d_call: .
clone_size: many
cdr3_nt: TGTGCCAGCAGTTTGACTAGTATCGATTCACCCCTCCACTTT
cdr3_aa: CASSLTSIDSPLHF

v_call: TRBV9
cdr3_length: 15
j_call: TRBJ2-2
d_call: TRBD2
clone_size: many
cdr3_nt: TGTGCCAGCAGCGTAGGGACTAGCGCCACCGGGGAGCTGTTTTTT
cdr3_aa: CASSVGTSATGELFF

v_call: TRBV12-3/TRBV12-4
cdr3_length: 18
j_call: TRBJ2-7
d_call: .
clone_size: few
cdr3_nt: TGTGCCAGCAGTTTAGTGGGGTTTGGTCCAAGGGGGGACCACGAGCAGTACTTC
cdr3_aa: CASSLVGFGPRGDHEQYF

v_call: TRBV7-9
cdr3_length: 15
j_call: TRBJ2-1
d_call: TRBD2
clone_size: few
cdr3_nt: TGTGCCAGCAGCCGTCGCGCGGGAGGGACCAATGAGCAGTTCTTC
cdr3_aa: CASSRRAGGTNEQFF

v_call: TRBV12-3/TRBV12-4
cdr3_length: 15
j_call: TRBJ1-1
d_call: .
clone_size: once
cdr3_nt: TGTGCCAGCAATCAACCGGGGAGGGAATTGACTGAAGCTTTCTTT
cdr3_aa: CASNQPGRELTEAFF

v_call: TRBV20-1
cdr3_length: 14
j_call: TRBJ2-7
d_call: .
clone_size: .
cdr3_nt: TGCAGTGCCCAGGAGGGTGCAGGGCCCCACGAGCAGTACTTC
cdr3_aa: CSAQEGAGPHEQYF

v_call: TRBV20-1
cdr3_length: 15
j_call: TRBJ2-1
d_call: .
clone_size: few
cdr3_nt: TGCAGTGCTAGAAGCATGGCTAATGCCTACAATGAGCAGTTCTTC
cdr3_aa: CSARSMANAYNEQFF

v_call: TRBV12-3/TRBV12-4
cdr3_length: 16
j_call: TRBJ2-3
d_call: TRBD2
clone_size: few
cdr3_nt: TGTGCCAGCAGTCCCCGTAAAGCGGGAGGGGAAGATACGCAGTATTTT
cdr3_aa: CASSPRKAGGEDTQYF

v_call: TRBV5-1
cdr3_length: 14
j_call: TRBJ1-6
d_call: .
clone_size: .
cdr3_nt: TGCGCCAGCAGCTATCACATGACTAATTCACCCCTCCACTTT
cdr3_aa: CASSYHMTNSPLHF

v_call: TRBV7-2
cdr3_length: 16
j_call: TRBJ2-3
d_call: TRBD1
clone_size: .
cdr3_nt: TGTGCCAGCAGCCAGAACCGGGACAGGGTCGCTTATACGCAGTATTTT
cdr3_aa: CASSQNRDRVAYTQYF

v_call: TRBV12-3/TRBV12-4
cdr3_length: 11
j_call: TRBJ1-1
d_call: .
clone_size: .
cdr3_nt: TGTGCCAGCACAGAGAACACTGAAGCTTTCTTT
cdr3_aa: CASTENTEAFF

v_call: TRBV5-1
cdr3_length: 14
j_call: TRBJ2-3
d_call: TRBD1
clone_size: .
cdr3_nt: TGCGCCAGCAGCGTGGGACAGACCACAGATACGCAGTATTTT
cdr3_aa: CASSVGQTTDTQYF

v_call: TRBV10-1
cdr3_length: 15
j_call: TRBJ2-1
d_call: TRBD1
clone_size: .
cdr3_nt: TGCGCCAGCAGTGAGTCAGGGGGCCTTATCAATGAGCAGTTCTTC
cdr3_aa: CASSESGGLINEQFF

v_call: TRBV10-3
cdr3_length: 14
j_call: TRBJ2-5
d_call: .
clone_size: .
cdr3_nt: TGTGCCATCAGTGAGCCGGGACCACAAGAGACCCAGTACTTC
cdr3_aa: CAISEPGPQETQYF

v_call: TRBV2
cdr3_length: 12
j_call: TRBJ2-1
d_call: .
clone_size: .
cdr3_nt: TGTGCCAGCAGCACCGACGCTAATGAGCAGTTCTTC
cdr3_aa: CASSTDANEQFF

v_call: TRBV18
cdr3_length: 16
j_call: TRBJ2-1
d_call: TRBD2
clone_size: .
cdr3_nt: TGTGCCAGCACGTCTGCGGGTGCGGGAGTAACCGGTGAGCAGTTCTTC
cdr3_aa: CASTSAGAGVTGEQFF

v_call: TRBV10-3
cdr3_length: 18
j_call: TRBJ2-1
d_call: TRBD2
clone_size: .
cdr3_nt: TGTGCCATCAGTGGAGGGACTAGCGGGAGCTCGTCCTACAATGAGCAGTTCTTC
cdr3_aa: CAISGGTSGSSSYNEQFF

v_call: TRBV6-5
cdr3_length: 15
j_call: TRBJ2-7
d_call: TRBD2
clone_size: .
cdr3_nt: TGTGCCAGCAGTTACTCGGCTAGCGGGGCATACGAGCAGTACTTC
cdr3_aa: CASSYSASGAYEQYF

v_call: TRBV7-2
cdr3_length: 12
j_call: TRBJ1-1
d_call: .
clone_size: .
cdr3_nt: TGTGCCAGCAGCCCCTTTTCAGGGCTAGCTTTCTTT
cdr3_aa: CASSPFSGLAFF

v_call: TRBV20-1
cdr3_length: 15
j_call: TRBJ2-1
d_call: TRBD2
clone_size: few
cdr3_nt: TGCAGTGGAGGAGGGGGGAAGCGGGGGAACAATGAGCAGTTCTTC
cdr3_aa: CSGGGGKRGNNEQFF

v_call: TRBV28
cdr3_length: 16
j_call: TRBJ2-1
d_call: .
clone_size: .
cdr3_nt: TGTGCCAGCAGTTTTAGGTGGAACTCACAGGGCAATGAGCAGTTCTTC
cdr3_aa: CASSFRWNSQGNEQFF

v_call: TRBV6-1
cdr3_length: 15
j_call: TRBJ2-5
d_call: .
clone_size: .
cdr3_nt: TGTGCCAGCAGTGACCCGGCAGGGGGGCAAGAGACCCAGTACTTC
cdr3_aa: CASSDPAGGQETQYF

v_call: TRBV6-5
cdr3_length: 16
j_call: TRBJ2-1
d_call: .
clone_size: few
cdr3_nt: TGTGCCAGCAGTTACTCGAGGCATCCTTCGTCGAATGAGCAGTTCTTC
cdr3_aa: CASSYSRHPSSNEQFF

v_call: TRBV20-1
cdr3_length: 15
j_call: TRBJ2-5
d_call: TRBD2
clone_size: .
cdr3_nt: TGCAGTGCTCTCCGCGGCGGGGGGACCCAAGAGACCCAGTACTTC
cdr3_aa: CSALRGGGTQETQYF

v_call: TRBV24-1
cdr3_length: 12
j_call: TRBJ2-3
d_call: .
clone_size: few
cdr3_nt: TGTGCCACCAGTGGCGACACAGATACGCAGTATTTT
cdr3_aa: CATSGDTDTQYF

v_call: TRBV30
cdr3_length: 13
j_call: TRBJ1-3
d_call: .
clone_size: .
cdr3_nt: TGTGCCTGGAGTGTAAACTCTGGAAACACCATATATTTT
cdr3_aa: CAWSVNSGNTIYF

v_call: TRBV5-6
cdr3_length: 12
j_call: TRBJ2-1
d_call: .
clone_size: few
cdr3_nt: TGTGCCAGCAGTGGGGAGGTTAGTGAGCAGTTCTTC
cdr3_aa: CASSGEVSEQFF

v_call: TRBV20-1
cdr3_length: 13
j_call: TRBJ2-3
d_call: TRBD2
clone_size: few
cdr3_nt: TGCAGTGTAGAGCGGGGGGAGGGAGATACGCAGTATTTT
cdr3_aa: CSVERGEGDTQYF

v_call: TRBV29-1
cdr3_length: 14
j_call: TRBJ2-1
d_call: .
clone_size: .
cdr3_nt: TGCAGCGTTGGTAAGACGGGACCCTACAATGAGCAGTTCTTC
cdr3_aa: CSVGKTGPYNEQFF

v_call: TRBV12-3/TRBV12-4
cdr3_length: 14
j_call: TRBJ1-6
d_call: .
clone_size: .
cdr3_nt: TGTGCCAGCAGCCTCGGACTATATAATTCACCCCTCCACTTT
cdr3_aa: CASSLGLYNSPLHF

v_call: TRBV12-3/TRBV12-4
cdr3_length: 12
j_call: TRBJ1-2
d_call: .
clone_size: many
cdr3_nt: TGTGCCAGCAGTTTATTATCGTCTGGCTACACCTTC
cdr3_aa: CASSLLSSGYTF

v_call: TRBV12-3/TRBV12-4
cdr3_length: 15
j_call: TRBJ1-3
d_call: TRBD1
clone_size: many
cdr3_nt: TGTGCCAGCAGCCCTACCGGGACAGAGGGAAACACCATATATTTT
cdr3_aa: CASSPTGTEGNTIYF

v_call: TRBV9
cdr3_length: 15
j_call: TRBJ1-6
d_call: .
clone_size: few
cdr3_nt: TGTGCCAGCAGCGTTGGGGGAGCCTACAATTCACCCCTCCACTTT
cdr3_aa: CASSVGGAYNSPLHF

v_call: TRBV20-1
cdr3_length: 12
j_call: TRBJ2-7
d_call: TRBD2
clone_size: .
cdr3_nt: TGCAGTGCTCGGGGGGGCCTCTACGAGCAGTACTTC
cdr3_aa: CSARGGLYEQYF

v_call: TRBV12-3/TRBV12-4
cdr3_length: 11
j_call: TRBJ2-3
d_call: .
clone_size: .
cdr3_nt: TGTGCCAGCACCGGATGGGATACGCAGTATTTT
cdr3_aa: CASTGWDTQYF

v_call: TRBV25-1
cdr3_length: 14
j_call: TRBJ2-7
d_call: .
clone_size: .
cdr3_nt: TGTGCCACCCCGACGGCCCGGCGGATTTACGAGCAGTACTTC
cdr3_aa: CATPTARRIYEQYF

v_call: TRBV10-3
cdr3_length: 14
j_call: TRBJ1-1
d_call: .
clone_size: few
cdr3_nt: TGTGCCATCAGTGGACAGGTAGGGAACACTGAAGCTTTCTTT
cdr3_aa: CAISGQVGNTEAFF

v_call: TRBV27
cdr3_length: 15
j_call: TRBJ2-1
d_call: .
clone_size: .
cdr3_nt: TGTGCCAGCAGTGCCGGGACTGACTCCTACAATGAGCAGTTCTTC
cdr3_aa: CASSAGTDSYNEQFF

v_call: TRBV12-3/TRBV12-4
cdr3_length: 14
j_call: TRBJ2-2
d_call: TRBD2
clone_size: .
cdr3_nt: TGTGCCAGCAACCCCGGGAGGCGCACCGGGGAGCTGTTTTTT
cdr3_aa: CASNPGRRTGELFF

v_call: TRBV12-3/TRBV12-4
cdr3_length: 15
j_call: TRBJ2-1
d_call: .
clone_size: .
cdr3_nt: TGTGCCAGCAGTTTTTCTGGGAAAAACTACAATGAGCAGTTCTTC
cdr3_aa: CASSFSGKNYNEQFF

v_call: TRBV3-1
cdr3_length: 16
j_call: TRBJ2-2
d_call: .
clone_size: once
cdr3_nt: TGTGCCAGCAACCGATGGTCGGGGGCCAACACCGGGGAGCTGTTTTTT
cdr3_aa: CASNRWSGANTGELFF

v_call: TRBV5-1
cdr3_length: 14
j_call: TRBJ2-1
d_call: TRBD2
clone_size: many
cdr3_nt: TGCGCCAGCAGCTTGGGGCTAGCGGGGGTCGAGCAGTTCTTC
cdr3_aa: CASSLGLAGVEQFF

v_call: TRBV18
cdr3_length: 16
j_call: TRBJ1-1
d_call: .
clone_size: .
cdr3_nt: TGTGCCAGCTCACCTTGGGACAACCAAATTAACACTGAAGCTTTCTTT
cdr3_aa: CASSPWDNQINTEAFF

v_call: TRBV10-3
cdr3_length: 11
j_call: TRBJ2-7
d_call: .
clone_size: few
cdr3_nt: TGTGCCATCAGCAGGGATTACGAGCAGTACTTC
cdr3_aa: CAISRDYEQYF

v_call: TRBV5-1
cdr3_length: 13
j_call: TRBJ2-2
d_call: .
clone_size: .
cdr3_nt: TGCGCCAGCAGCTTACCTGCCACCGGGGAGCTGTTTTTT
cdr3_aa: CASSLPATGELFF

v_call: TRBV12-3/TRBV12-4
cdr3_length: 13
j_call: TRBJ2-1
d_call: .
clone_size: few
cdr3_nt: TGTGCCAGCACCCGTCTAGAGGCCGAGGAGCAGTTCTTC
cdr3_aa: CASTRLEAEEQFF

v_call: TRBV20-1
cdr3_length: 17
j_call: TRBJ2-1
d_call: TRBD2
clone_size: .
cdr3_nt: TGCAGTGCTAGAGTCCTACGACTAGCGGTGACATACAATGAGCAGTTCTTC
cdr3_aa: CSARVLRLAVTYNEQFF

v_call: TRBV20-1
cdr3_length: 14
j_call: TRBJ2-1
d_call: .
clone_size: .
cdr3_nt: TGCAGTGCTATCGACGGGGTCCCCTACAATGAGCAGTTCTTC
cdr3_aa: CSAIDGVPYNEQFF

v_call: TRBV18
cdr3_length: 13
j_call: TRBJ2-2
d_call: .
clone_size: .
cdr3_nt: TGTGCCAGCTCACCACTAGCAAGCGGGGAGCTGTTTTTT
cdr3_aa: CASSPLASGELFF

v_call: TRBV27
cdr3_length: 12
j_call: TRBJ2-3
d_call: .
clone_size: many
cdr3_nt: TGTGCCAGCATCGGGACGGCAGATACGCAGTATTTT
cdr3_aa: CASIGTADTQYF

v_call: TRBV7-8
cdr3_length: 11
j_call: TRBJ1-5
d_call: .
clone_size: .
cdr3_nt: TGTGCCAGCAGCTTAGAGCTGCCCCAGCATTTT
cdr3_aa: CASSLELPQHF

v_call: TRBV27
cdr3_length: 15
j_call: TRBJ2-1
d_call: TRBD2
clone_size: .
cdr3_nt: TGTGCCAGCAGGACTAGCGGGGGGGCATACAATGAGCAGTTCTTC
cdr3_aa: CASRTSGGAYNEQFF

v_call: TRBV11-2
cdr3_length: 11
j_call: TRBJ2-4
d_call: .
clone_size: .
cdr3_nt: TGTGCCAGCAGCTCCGGGCCAGGGCAGTACTTC
cdr3_aa: CASSSGPGQYF

v_call: TRBV15
cdr3_length: 14
j_call: TRBJ2-1
d_call: .
clone_size: .
cdr3_nt: TGTGCCACCAGTCGGGAGAGGGTTTACAATGAGCAGTTCTTC
cdr3_aa: CATSRERVYNEQFF

v_call: TRBV12-3/TRBV12-4
cdr3_length: 16
j_call: TRBJ1-5
d_call: .
clone_size: few
cdr3_nt: TGTGCCAGCAGTTTTGGGGGGGCTTGGAGCAATCAGCCCCAGCATTTT
cdr3_aa: CASSFGGAWSNQPQHF

v_call: TRBV7-9
cdr3_length: 14
j_call: TRBJ2-7
d_call: .
clone_size: few
cdr3_nt: TGTGCCAGCAGCTCCCCCGAGTTGGCCTACGAGCAGTACTTC
cdr3_aa: CASSSPELAYEQYF

v_call: TRBV7-2
cdr3_length: 15
j_call: TRBJ2-5
d_call: .
clone_size: many
cdr3_nt: TGTGCCAGCAGCTTATACGGAGGCCGACAAGAGACCCAGTACTTC
cdr3_aa: CASSLYGGRQETQYF

v_call: TRBV27
cdr3_length: 12
j_call: TRBJ2-1
d_call: TRBD2
clone_size: .
cdr3_nt: TGTGCCAGCGGCCTAGCGGGATTTGAGCAGTTCTTC
cdr3_aa: CASGLAGFEQFF

v_call: TRBV12-3/TRBV12-4
cdr3_length: 15
j_call: TRBJ1-2
d_call: .
clone_size: many
cdr3_nt: TGTGCCAGCAGTTTTCTCCCAGGCAGCGGGGACGGCTACACCTTC
cdr3_aa: CASSFLPGSGDGYTF